This is a list of T cell receptor beta chains from one sample in a study of blood T cell repertoires in COVID-19. Sequencing was performed with immunoSEQ multiplex PCR; in TCRdb, only in-frame clones are kept and a portion is missing. Of about 270,000 clones in the sample, approximately 90% were seen once. Material for sequencing was PBMCs or T cells enriched from blood (not recorded which). The source is a middle-aged woman with acute COVID-19. Each CDR3 is given with its conserved first and last residue. Fields, in order: clone size, V gene, D gene, J gene, CDR3 DNA, CDR3 protein. A D gene is named only where the DNA matches it firmly. The size entry is marked missing in some rows and otherwise reads once, few, many or a size class.

clone size: .; V gene: TRBV24-1; D gene: .; J gene: TRBJ2-4; CDR3 DNA: TGTGCCACCAGTGACGGACAGATAGCCAAAAACATTCAGTACTTC; CDR3 protein: CATSDGQIAKNIQYF
clone size: once; V gene: TRBV19; D gene: TRBD1; J gene: TRBJ1-3; CDR3 DNA: TGTGCCAGCGAAGACAGGGGTTCCGGAAACACCATATATTTT; CDR3 protein: CASEDRGSGNTIYF
clone size: .; V gene: TRBV6-5; D gene: .; J gene: TRBJ1-5; CDR3 DNA: TGTGCCAGCATGGGAGTCTTGGAGCAGCCCCAGCATTTT; CDR3 protein: CASMGVLEQPQHF
clone size: .; V gene: TRBV24-1; D gene: TRBD2; J gene: TRBJ2-2; CDR3 DNA: TGTGCCACCAGTGATGTAGGACTAGCGGGAGGGGAGCTGTTTTTT; CDR3 protein: CATSDVGLAGGELFF
clone size: .; V gene: TRBV28; D gene: TRBD1; J gene: TRBJ1-2; CDR3 DNA: TGTGCCAGCCATTGGACAGGGACCTATGGCTACACCTTC; CDR3 protein: CASHWTGTYGYTF
clone size: .; V gene: TRBV2; D gene: TRBD1; J gene: TRBJ1-4; CDR3 DNA: TGTGCCAGCAGGCGGCCGGGACAGGGTAATACTAATGAAAAACTGTTTTTT; CDR3 protein: CASRRPGQGNTNEKLFF
clone size: .; V gene: TRBV9; D gene: TRBD2; J gene: TRBJ2-1; CDR3 DNA: TGTGCCAGCGGACGGACTAGCGGGACCGGGGGAAGTGAGCAGTTCTTC; CDR3 protein: CASGRTSGTGGSEQFF
clone size: .; V gene: TRBV30; D gene: .; J gene: TRBJ2-2; CDR3 DNA: TGTGCCTGGAGGCCTCCCTTGGGGCAGGGGCCACCCGGGGAGCTGTTTTTT; CDR3 protein: CAWRPPLGQGPPGELFF
clone size: once; V gene: TRBV29-1; D gene: .; J gene: TRBJ1-1; CDR3 DNA: TGCAGCGTGCCCGGACAGCTAAACACTGAAGCTTTCTTT; CDR3 protein: CSVPGQLNTEAFF
clone size: .; V gene: TRBV5-1; D gene: TRBD2; J gene: TRBJ2-3; CDR3 DNA: TGCGCCAGCAGTCAAGCGGGGGGCTCGAAGGGTGCGCAGTATTTT; CDR3 protein: CASSQAGGSKGAQYF
clone size: .; V gene: TRBV20-1; D gene: .; J gene: TRBJ1-1; CDR3 DNA: TGCAGTGCTAGTATGCGGAACACTGAAGCTTTCTTT; CDR3 protein: CSASMRNTEAFF
clone size: few; V gene: TRBV6-5; D gene: TRBD1; J gene: TRBJ2-7; CDR3 DNA: TGTGCCAGCAGTCCTGGGACAGGGAGGTACGAGCAGTACTTC; CDR3 protein: CASSPGTGRYEQYF
clone size: .; V gene: TRBV7-9; D gene: .; J gene: TRBJ1-6; CDR3 DNA: TGTGCCAGCAGCTCTTATGAGGTTAATTCACCCCTCCACTTT; CDR3 protein: CASSSYEVNSPLHF
clone size: .; V gene: TRBV28; D gene: .; J gene: TRBJ2-5; CDR3 DNA: TGTGCCAGCAGTCCCCGGACTCGCGGACAAGAGACCCAGTACTTC; CDR3 protein: CASSPRTRGQETQYF
clone size: .; V gene: TRBV2; D gene: TRBD2; J gene: TRBJ2-1; CDR3 DNA: TGTGCCAGCAGTTCCACCGGGACTACGCTTATAAATGAGCAGTTCTTC; CDR3 protein: CASSSTGTTLINEQFF
clone size: .; V gene: TRBV12-3/TRBV12-4; D gene: .; J gene: TRBJ2-1; CDR3 DNA: TGTGCCAGCGCGTTACAGGGAGAGCAGTTCTTC; CDR3 protein: CASALQGEQFF
clone size: few; V gene: TRBV4-3; D gene: TRBD2; J gene: TRBJ2-1; CDR3 DNA: TGCGCCAGCAGCCCTAGCGGGAGGCTAACCTACAATGAGCAGTTCTTC; CDR3 protein: CASSPSGRLTYNEQFF
clone size: .; V gene: TRBV30; D gene: .; J gene: TRBJ1-5; CDR3 DNA: TGTGCCTGGAGCGGGGGGATTTCGGCCAATCAGCCCCAGCATTTT; CDR3 protein: CAWSGGISANQPQHF
clone size: .; V gene: TRBV3-1/TRBV3-2; D gene: .; J gene: TRBJ2-1; CDR3 DNA: TGTGCCAGCAGCCAATCGGTTAATGAGCAGTTCTTC; CDR3 protein: CASSQSVNEQFF